Listed below are T cell receptor beta chains from one sample, sequenced in a study of identical twins. One entry per CDR3 protein, called by TCRdb with MiXCR from the 5' RACE reads. The sample has some 630,000 distinct CDR3 sequences; about 7.6% are singletons. These data were also reused for a study on yellow fever vaccine responses in identical twins.

Specimen: PBMCs. The receptors come from a woman aged 18-35 years in good health. CDR3s include the opening cysteine and the closing phenylalanine or tryptophan. Each record gives: V gene, D gene, clone size, J gene, CDR3 protein, CDR3 DNA. The D gene is left open where the match is weak. Size values are once, few and many counts, or a class for expanded clones, and some rows have none.

TRBV6-1	.	many	TRBJ1-5	CASKPSSGTNSNQPQHF	TGTGCCAGCAAGCCAAGTTCCGGGACAAATAGCAATCAGCCCCAGCATTTT
TRBV6-6	TRBD1	many	TRBJ1-1	CASSYVRDSEAFF	TGTGCCAGCAGTTACGTACGGGACAGTGAAGCTTTCTTT
TRBV15	.	many	TRBJ1-6	CATHEGPSSYNSPLHF	TGTGCCACCCATGAGGGTCCAAGCTCCTATAATTCACCCCTCCACTTT
TRBV6-1	TRBD1	.	TRBJ1-5	CASSGLDRDQPQHF	TGTGCCAGCAGTGGCCTCGACAGGGATCAGCCCCAGCATTTT
TRBV2	TRBD2	.	TRBJ2-2	CASRFSGRTGELFF	TGTGCCAGCAGGTTTAGCGGGAGAACCGGGGAGCTGTTTTTT
TRBV7-2	TRBD2	many	TRBJ2-1	CASSFSGASSYNEQFF	TGTGCCAGCAGTTTTAGCGGGGCCAGCTCCTACAATGAGCAGTTCTTC
TRBV6-1	TRBD1	many	TRBJ1-1	CASAAQGGNTEAFF	TGTGCCAGCGCCGCACAGGGGGGAAACACTGAAGCTTTCTTT
TRBV5-5	.	.	TRBJ1-4	CASSPAGTTNEKLFF	TGTGCCAGCAGCCCAGCCGGGACAACTAATGAAAAACTGTTTTTT
TRBV12-3/TRBV12-4	.	many	TRBJ2-2	CASSQQGLTGELFF	TGTGCCAGCAGCCAACAGGGTCTCACCGGGGAGCTGTTTTTT
TRBV4-1	.	few	TRBJ2-6	CASSQADLPGANVLTF	TGCGCCAGCAGCCAAGCGGATCTCCCTGGGGCCAACGTCCTGACTTTC
TRBV4-1	TRBD1	.	TRBJ2-1	CASSYSTGGWRRSSYNEQFF	TGCGCCAGCAGCTATTCGACAGGGGGCTGGCGCAGGAGCTCCTACAATGAGCAGTTCTTC
TRBV10-3	TRBD2	few	TRBJ2-1	CAIRGTSNNEQFF	TGTGCCATCAGAGGGACTAGCAACAATGAGCAGTTCTTC
TRBV11-2	TRBD1	few	TRBJ2-7	CASSLSSFLGDRTTYEQYF	TGTGCCAGCAGCTTATCTAGTTTTTTGGGGGACAGAACCACCTACGAGCAGTACTTC
TRBV15	.	few	TRBJ2-2	CATSRGASGQGLSNTGELFF	TGTGCCACCAGCAGGGGGGCTTCAGGGCAGGGGCTATCGAACACCGGGGAGCTGTTTTTT
TRBV2	TRBD1	.	TRBJ1-6	CASSPRDSLNSPLHF	TGTGCCAGCAGTCCCCGGGACAGCCTCAATTCACCCCTCCACTTT
TRBV25-1	.	many	TRBJ2-3	CASSVGGGHTDTQYF	TGTGCCAGCAGTGTCGGAGGGGGCCACACAGATACGCAGTATTTT
TRBV7-7	TRBD2	.	TRBJ2-1	CASSSGLAGGAEQFF	TGTGCCAGCAGCTCGGGACTAGCGGGCGGCGCGGAGCAGTTCTTC
TRBV5-4	TRBD1	.	TRBJ2-3	CASSSGQGAADTQYF	TGTGCCAGCAGCTCGGGACAGGGGGCCGCAGATACGCAGTATTTT
TRBV7-8	TRBD2	many	TRBJ2-5	CASSLVLGGVETQYF	TGTGCCAGCAGCTTAGTGCTGGGGGGGGTAGAGACCCAGTACTTC
TRBV7-8	.	few	TRBJ1-3	CASSQSGIVGNTIYF	TGTGCCAGCAGCCAATCTGGGATTGTCGGAAACACCATATATTTT
TRBV12-3/TRBV12-4	.	many	TRBJ2-1	CASSPTRHEQFF	TGTGCCAGCAGCCCGACGAGGCATGAGCAGTTCTTC
TRBV15	.	few	TRBJ2-5	CATSRAPGVEETQYF	TGTGCCACCAGCAGAGCTCCAGGGGTGGAAGAGACCCAGTACTTC
TRBV20-1	.	few	TRBJ2-5	CSASRRERPETQYF	TGCAGTGCTAGTCGTCGCGAGAGACCAGAGACCCAGTACTTC
TRBV4-1	.	many	TRBJ1-5	CASSQVNRDHQPQHF	TGCGCCAGCAGCCAAGTCAACAGGGATCATCAGCCCCAGCATTTT
TRBV5-6	TRBD1	few	TRBJ2-1	CASSLALQGAYNEQFF	TGTGCCAGCAGCTTGGCGTTGCAGGGGGCCTACAATGAGCAGTTCTTC
TRBV7-7	TRBD1	few	TRBJ2-1	CASSLDGTANEQFF	TGTGCCAGCAGCCTAGATGGGACAGCTAATGAGCAGTTCTTC
TRBV6-1	TRBD2	.	TRBJ2-2	CASGPGLIAGGITGELFF	TGTGCCAGCGGCCCCGGATTGATAGCGGGAGGGATTACCGGGGAGCTGTTTTTT
TRBV15	.	many	TRBJ2-1	CATSSVYHNEQFF	TGTGCCACCAGTTCCGTTTACCACAATGAGCAGTTCTTC
TRBV12-3/TRBV12-4	.	many	TRBJ2-1	CASRETDEQFF	TGTGCCAGCAGGGAGACCGACGAGCAGTTCTTC
TRBV15	.	few	TRBJ2-5	CATSRDSTGTQYF	TGTGCCACCAGCAGGGACAGTACAGGGACCCAGTACTTC
TRBV5-6	TRBD1	few	TRBJ2-2	CASSKTGDTGELFF	TGTGCCAGCAGTAAAACAGGGGACACCGGGGAGCTGTTTTTT
TRBV3-1	.	few	TRBJ2-1	CASSRSQSSYNEQFF	TGTGCCAGCTCCCGGTCGCAGAGCTCCTACAATGAGCAGTTCTTC
TRBV3-1	.	.	TRBJ1-5	CASSQSFGRDGNQPQHF	TGTGCCAGCAGCCAAAGCTTTGGCAGGGATGGCAATCAGCCCCAGCATTTT
TRBV7-9	.	few	TRBJ1-1	CASSSRDFQGTEAFF	TGTGCCAGCAGCTCTAGGGACTTTCAAGGCACTGAAGCTTTCTTT
TRBV5-1	.	few	TRBJ2-3	CASSPNGDSTDTQYF	TGCGCCAGCAGCCCTAACGGGGACAGCACAGATACGCAGTATTTT
TRBV27	TRBD1	few	TRBJ2-1	CASSPRQGIRDEQFF	TGTGCCAGCAGTCCTCGACAGGGAATTAGGGATGAGCAGTTCTTC
TRBV11-2	TRBD2	many	TRBJ2-1	CASSPRTSGGPGEQFF	TGTGCCAGCAGCCCCCGGACTAGCGGGGGGCCCGGGGAGCAGTTCTTC
TRBV28	.	many	TRBJ1-5	CASSSVTVRLMPQHF	TGTGCCAGCAGTTCGGTGACAGTGCGCTTAATGCCCCAGCATTTT
TRBV20-1	TRBD2	.	TRBJ2-3	CSAERLAGGVNTQYF	TGCAGTGCTGAAAGACTAGCGGGGGGAGTAAATACGCAGTATTTT
TRBV5-5	.	.	TRBJ2-3	CASKRGGSTDTQYF	TGTGCCAGCAAACGAGGAGGGAGCACAGATACGCAGTATTTT
TRBV20-1	TRBD1	.	TRBJ1-5	CSAPGQGNQPQHF	TGCAGTGCCCCGGGACAGGGGAATCAGCCCCAGCATTTT
TRBV2	TRBD2	.	TRBJ2-1	CASSVRTSGGNEQFF	TGTGCCAGCAGTGTTAGGACTAGCGGGGGTAATGAGCAGTTCTTC
TRBV10-3	TRBD2	.	TRBJ2-1	CAAKTSGGYNEQFF	TGTGCCGCCAAAACTAGCGGGGGGTACAATGAGCAGTTCTTC
TRBV20-1	TRBD1	.	TRBJ2-1	CSARDGTGGLGEQFF	TGCAGTGCTAGAGATGGGACAGGGGGACTGGGTGAGCAGTTCTTC
TRBV20-1	.	few	TRBJ2-1	CSALAGPAEQFF	TGCAGTGCTCTAGCTGGGCCCGCGGAGCAGTTCTTC
TRBV28	.	.	TRBJ1-1	CASSSQKTQTGRGTEAFF	TGTGCCAGCAGTTCCCAAAAGACCCAAACAGGTCGGGGCACTGAAGCTTTCTTT
TRBV7-9	.	.	TRBJ1-2	CASSFGVGGGEYGYTF	TGTGCCAGCAGCTTCGGAGTAGGGGGAGGTGAATATGGCTACACCTTC
TRBV20-1	.	.	TRBJ1-5	CSASPVGGGNQPQHF	TGCAGTGCTAGTCCCGTTGGAGGGGGTAATCAGCCCCAGCATTTT
TRBV6-5	TRBD2	.	TRBJ2-3	CASSLGPSGRIDTQYF	TGTGCCAGCAGTTTGGGACCTAGCGGGAGGATAGATACGCAGTATTTT
TRBV4-1	TRBD2	.	TRBJ2-7	CASSQGTSGIRDEQYF	TGCGCCAGCAGCCAGGGGACTAGCGGTATCCGGGACGAGCAGTACTTC